Following are 27 T cell receptor beta chains from one sample sequenced in a study of OX40 agonist ivuxolimab in advanced cancers. Here immunoSEQ multiplex PCR was the method, and the copy in TCRdb shows in-frame clones only, minus some. The profile shows 60,000 to 75,000 clones, about 91% of them singletons. Source: CD4+ or CD8+ T cells sorted from blood, taken in a trial of the OX40 agonist ivuxolimab. These receptors came from an adult with an advanced solid tumor such as melanoma, head and neck, liver or kidney cancer.

CDR3 nucleotide sequence: TGCAGCGTGTACTTAAGCTCCTACAATGAGCAGTTCTTC. Residues: CSVYLSSYNEQFF. V gene TRBV29-1 combines with J gene TRBJ2-1; D is unresolved. The CDR3 contains 13 residues. Germline-derived CDR1 and CDR2 are SQVTM and ANQGSEA. The ends were cut back, 6 bases at V and 0 bases at J, with 9 bases in the middle.

The V and J genes are TRBV7-6 and TRBJ2-7; D ambiguous. CDR3 length equals 13 residues. The germline V and J ends were trimmed by 5 bases and 2 bases, with 10 bases remaining between them. Germline CDR1 reads SGHVS; CDR2 reads FNYEAQ. The CDR3 protein is CASSPRRPYEQYV. CDR3 coding DNA: TGTGCCAGCAGCCCAAGACGGCCCTACGAGCAGTACGTC.

This clone was observed a single time. The chain combines TRBV15 with TRBJ2-2; possibly TRBD1 for D (5 bases). CDR1 LNHNV and CDR2 YYDKDF come from the germline V gene (reference sequence). This CDR3 comprises 16 residues. Deletions cut 0 bases from V and 6 bases from J, with 14 bases between. The DNA for the CDR3 is TGTGCCACCAGCAGAGATAGGGGCCGCGGCCCCGGGGAGCTGTTTTTT. This translates into CATSRDRGRGPGELFF.

V and J are TRBV7-9 and TRBJ1-5; D gene ambiguous. Germline V gene sequence: CDR1 SEHNR, CDR2 FQNEAQ (reference sequence). The CDR3 sequence is 15 residues long. V lost 5 bases to trimming and J lost 6 bases, with 17 bases between them. The CDR3 nucleotides read TGTGCCAGCAGCGGCCAAGACTCGGAGGGTCAGCCCCAGCATTTT. Protein: CASSGQDSEGQPQHF.

The chain combines TRBV5-1 with TRBJ2-2; D gene unclear. Germline V lookup: CDR1 SGHRS, CDR2 YFSETQ. The CDR3 is made up of 14 amino acids. Trimming shortened V by 5 bases and J by 2 bases, and 10 bases separated the two germline ends. The CDR3 DNA reads as TGCGCCAGCAGGCCTGAAATAAACACCGGGGAGCTGTTTTTT. It specifies CASRPEINTGELFF.

The chain joins TRBV5-1 to TRBJ2-1; 10 bases are a match to TRBD1. The CDR3 length is 15 residues. CDR1 is SGHRS, CDR2 YFSETQ, per germline. With 4 bases clipped from V and 12 bases from J, the junction kept 13 bases outside the gene matches. The CDR3 here is CASSPDRGPLEGQFF. Written as DNA, the CDR3 is TGCGCCAGCAGCCCCGACAGGGGGCCTCTAGAAGGGCAGTTCTTC.

The genes are TRBV7-3 and TRBJ2-1; D unclear. The CDR3 runs 14 residues. Deletions cut 6 bases from V and 5 bases from J, with 14 bases between. Germline CDR1 SGHTA, CDR2 FQGTGA. CDR3 coding DNA: TGTGCCAGCAGTCCGCAGGATACAGACAATGAGCAGTTCTTC. Its protein is CASSPQDTDNEQFF.

The DNA of the CDR3 is TGTGCCAGCAGCTTAGCGCTTGGGGAGAGCACTAATGAAAAACTGTTTTTT. This gives the protein CASSLALGESTNEKLFF. The chain has TRBV7-9 and TRBJ1-4, with no clear D. Germline V gene sequence: CDR1 SEHNR, CDR2 FQNEAQ (reference sequence). The CDR3 has 17 amino acids. V was clipped by 0 bases and J by 2 bases, with 13 bases between them.

This clone was picked up one time. V is TRBV6-1 and J is TRBJ2-7; D might be TRBD1 (6 bases). The germline V gene encodes CDR1 MNHNS and CDR2 SASEGT. Between the trimmed V and J ends, which lost 4 bases and 3 bases, there was a span of 10 bases. The CDR3 is 13 amino acids. The CDR3 DNA reads TGTGCCAGCAGTGGACAGGCAAGCTACGAGCAGTACGTC. Translated: CASSGQASYEQYV.

DNA of the CDR3: TGTGCCATCAGTTCAACAGGGTTAGGAGAGCAGTACGTC. Translating it yields CAISSTGLGEQYV. V usage is TRBV10-3 and J usage is TRBJ2-7, with D possibly TRBD1 on 6 matching bases. The V and J ends lost 5 bases and 7 bases respectively, with 15 bases between them. This CDR3 contains 13 residues. In germline, CDR1 is ENHRY, CDR2 SYGVKD.

V is TRBV6-7 and J is TRBJ2-7, with 9 bases aligning to TRBD2. TRBV6-7 is an ORF for which the function is uncertain. The CDR3 covers 19 residues. V shed 0 bases and J 0 bases; nucleotides not matched to a gene: 12. DNA of the CDR3: TGTGCCAGCAGTTACTCGAGTGACGCTAGCGGGGACATCTCCTACGAGCAGTACGTC. Encoded protein: CASSYSSDASGDISYEQYV.

The V gene is TRBV6-6, the J gene TRBJ2-2, with D maybe TRBD1 (5 bases). Looked up from germline, CDR1 is MNHNY and CDR2 is SVGAGI (reference sequence). The CDR3 spans 15 residues. V lost 3 bases and J 6 bases, leaving 14 bases between the germline ends. CDR3 sequence: CASSYEAGMPGELFF. Here the CDR3 DNA reads TGTGCCAGCAGTTATGAAGCAGGGATGCCCGGGGAGCTGTTTTTT.

The rearrangement uses TRBV2 and TRBJ1-5; no reliable D call. V lost 3 bases and J lost 6, with 15 bases in between. The CDR3 spans 15 residues. CDR1 and CDR2 from the germline V gene are SNHLY and FYNNEI. The CDR3 loop reads CASSEGTVQSQPQHF. The DNA for the CDR3 is TGTGCCAGCAGTGAGGGAACAGTTCAAAGTCAGCCCCAGCATTTT.

V is TRBV6-6 and J is TRBJ1-1; D call uncertain. The V end was cut by 5 bases, the J end by 0 bases, with 13 bases between. Germline V lookup: CDR1 MNHNY, CDR2 SVGAGI (reference sequence). This CDR3 has 15 amino acids. CDR3 sequence (DNA): TGTGCCAGCAGTAACCAACACCTCATGAACACTGAAGCTTTCTTT. Its protein product is CASSNQHLMNTEAFF.

V is TRBV27 and J is TRBJ2-5; 10 nucleotides match TRBD1. This CDR3 spans 17 amino acids. The V gene's germline CDR1 is MNHEY and CDR2 SMNVEV (reference sequence). The V segment lost 1 base and the J segment 1 base; nucleotides outside the gene matches: 6. CDR3 sequence (DNA): TGTGCCAGCAGTTTATTGTCTGACAGGGGGCTCCAAGAGACCCAGTACTTC. Its translation: CASSLLSDRGLQETQYF.

This clone was counted once. This chain joins TRBV28 and TRBJ1-2; D is perhaps TRBD1 (6 bases). Looked up from germline, CDR1 is MDHEN and CDR2 is SYDVKM. The CDR3 covers 14 residues. With 6 bases removed from V and 4 bases from J, the gap between germline ends came to 15 bases. The chain's CDR3 is CASSYHPGAYGYTF. DNA for the CDR3: TGTGCCAGCAGCTATCACCCGGGGGCCTATGGCTACACCTTC.

The rearrangement joins TRBV9 to TRBJ2-2; 10 positions match TRBD1. Germline loops: CDR1 SGDLS, CDR2 YYNGEE. V shed 0 bases, J shed 6 bases, and the junction held 8 bases outside the gene matches. CDR3 size: 17 residues. The CDR3 bases are TGTGCCAGCAGCGTAGCTTTGGGGACAGGGGTCGCCGGGGAGCTGTTTTTT. Amino acids: CASSVALGTGVAGELFF.

This rearrangement joins TRBV4-3 to TRBJ1-2, with D tentatively TRBD1 (5 bases). Germline assignment: CDR1 LGHNA and CDR2 YSLEER. The CDR3 has 13 residues. Trimming pared 4 bases from V and 5 bases from J, leaving 11 bases between. CDR3 coding DNA: TGCGCCAGCAGCCCTTGGGGCGCTTATGGCTACACCTTC. Translated, it gives CASSPWGAYGYTF.

The chain has TRBV7-3 and TRBJ2-1, with TRBD2 matching over 9 bases. The trim removed 4 bases at V and 2 bases at J, leaving 6 bases unmatched. The CDR3 loop spans 16 amino acids. Germline V gene lookup returns CDR1 SGHTA and CDR2 FQGTGA. The CDR3 nucleotides read TGTGCCAGCAGCTCCCTTACTAGCGGGCCCTACAATGAGCAGTTCTTC. It translates to CASSSLTSGPYNEQFF. Full variable domain (missing parts from reference TRBV7-3 and TRBJ2-1): GAGVSQTPSNKVTEKGKYVELRCDPISGHTALYWYRQSLGQGPEFLIYFQGTGAADDSGLPNDRFFAVRPEGSVSTLKIQRTERGDSAVYLCASSSLTSGPYNEQFFGPGTRLTVL.

The chain links TRBV9 to TRBJ2-3; 11 positions match TRBD2. Trimming took 4 bases from V and 6 from J; bases not matched to a gene: 4. Germline CDR1 and CDR2: SGDLS and YYNGEE. The CDR3 spans 14 residues. The CDR3 loop is CASSSGLAGDTQYF. The CDR3 region has the DNA TGTGCCAGCAGCTCCGGACTAGCGGGCGATACGCAGTATTTT.

V usage is TRBV27 and J usage is TRBJ2-7; TRBD1 agrees at 9 bases. Trimming cost V 3 bases and J 5 bases; bases outside gene matches: 5. The germline gives CDR1 MNHEY, CDR2 SMNVEV (reference sequence). This CDR3 comprises 14 residues. CDR3: CASSFRDRANEQYF. CDR3 nucleotide sequence: TGTGCCAGCAGTTTTCGGGACAGGGCGAACGAGCAGTACTTC.

The V call is TRBV5-1, the J call TRBJ2-7, with 7 positions matching TRBD2. Germline V gives CDR1 SGHRS, CDR2 YFSETQ. The CDR3 contains 16 residues. V lost 0 bases, J lost 0 bases, and 6 bases stayed unmatched. The DNA of the CDR3 is TGCGCCAGCAGCTTGGATACTAGCGAAAGCTCCTACGAGCAGTACTTC. Protein: CASSLDTSESSYEQYF.

The chain has TRBV5-1 and TRBJ2-1; tentatively, D is TRBD1 or TRBD2 (5 bases each). The CDR3 covers 14 residues. The V end lost 2 bases, the J end lost 4 bases, and 10 bases lay between the germline ends. Per the germline V gene, CDR1 is SGHRS and CDR2 is YFSETQ. The CDR3 here is CASSFRGPYNEQFF. The CDR3 coding sequence is TGCGCCAGCAGCTTCCGGGGACCTTACAATGAGCAGTTCTTC.

The rearrangement joins TRBV28 to TRBJ1-2; no firm D call. The CDR3 is 14 amino acids. V was pared by 6 bases and J by 7 bases, with 18 bases between. The V gene's germline CDR1 is MDHEN and CDR2 SYDVKM. The CDR3 DNA follows: TGTGCCAGCAGCGAAACGGTAGGGATCTCTGGCTACACCTTC. Residues: CASSETVGISGYTF.

The chain has TRBV19 and TRBJ1-4; unclear D gene. The V gene's germline CDR1 is LNHDA and CDR2 SQIVND (reference sequence). V shed 5 bases and J shed 12 bases, with 13 bases lying between them. The CDR3 loop spans 12 amino acids. The CDR3 spells CASSGGIGQLFF. CDR3 nucleotides: TGTGCCAGTAGTGGTGGGATCGGACAACTGTTTTTT.

The genes are TRBV5-6 and TRBJ2-3; 7 bases map to TRBD2. From germline, CDR1 is SGHDT and CDR2 YYEEEE. The V segment lost 4 bases and the J segment 2 bases; nucleotides outside the gene matches: 7. The CDR3 is 15 amino acids. The CDR3, as DNA: TGTGCCAGCAGCCCTATCAGCGGGGACACAGATACGCAGTATTTT. This sequence encodes CASSPISGDTDTQYF.

The gene calls are TRBV6-1 and TRBJ2-1, with D maybe TRBD2 (6 bases). Trimming pared 0 bases from V and 0 bases from J, leaving 6 bases between. Germline V gene lookup returns CDR1 MNHNS and CDR2 SASEGT. The CDR3 totals 15 residues. The CDR3 protein is CASSEASGSYNEQFF. The DNA for the CDR3 is TGTGCCAGCAGTGAAGCTAGCGGCTCCTACAATGAGCAGTTCTTC.